These 10 T cell receptor beta chains came from one sample sequenced in a study of beta chain features in type 1 diabetes. Findings of the study overall: All four CD4+ subsets from Type 1 diabetes patients carried moderately but significantly shorter TCRB CDR3s.

Reverse transcription of all isolated RNA meant that expressed TCRB transcripts were sequenced. TCRdb keeps only in-frame clones here, not all; method: immunoSEQ multiplex PCR. Of over 600,000 clones in the sample, approximately 13% are singletons; the top ten hold around 0.12%. Their antigens remain unidentified. Material for sequencing was naive CD4+ T cells from blood. Receptor source: a man aged 25 to 40 with type 1 diabetes.

The chain employs TRBV19 and TRBJ1-2; D is unclear. Trimming took off 2 bases at V and 7 bases at J, with 14 bases between the two ends. The CDR3 is made up of 14 amino acids. The germline CDR1 and CDR2 sequences are LNHDA and SQIVND (reference sequence). CDR3 DNA: TGTGCCAGTAGTATAAGCTCGGGATGGGCTGGCTACACCTTC. Translating it yields CASSISSGWAGYTF.

The chain's CDR3 is CASSRDRQETQYF. CDR3 in DNA: TGTGCCAGCAGCCGTGACAGGCAAGAGACCCAGTACTTC. The V gene is TRBV5-6, the J gene TRBJ2-5; D perhaps matches TRBD1 (6 bases). The V gene lost 4 bases and the J gene lost 2 bases, with 9 bases spanning the gap. CDR3 length: 13 residues. CDR1 is SGHDT and CDR2 is YYEEEE in the germline V gene.

This clone came up a few times. The CDR3 is CASSAPGYANTGELFF. The CDR3 DNA reads TGTGCCAGCAGCGCGCCGGGATACGCGAACACCGGGGAGCTGTTTTTT. The J gene is TRBJ2-2, the V gene TRBV9; TRBD2 might be the D (5 bases). From germline, CDR1 is SGDLS and CDR2 YYNGEE. Trimming shortened V by 3 bases and J by 0 bases, and 12 bases separated the two germline ends. This CDR3 region has 16 residues.

The J gene is TRBJ1-6, the V gene TRBV4-1; TRBD1 is a possible D gene (5 bases). V was clipped by 4 bases and J by 6 bases, with 13 bases between them. The germline gives CDR1 MGHRA, CDR2 YSYEKL. CDR3 length: 15 residues. The chain's CDR3 is CASSLHMGGNSPLHF. CDR3 coding DNA: TGCGCCAGCAGCCTTCACATGGGGGGTAATTCACCCCTCCACTTT.

This clone was detected only a few times. The chain couples TRBV29-1 to TRBJ2-5; D gene ambiguous. The CDR3 sequence is 13 residues long. Per germline, CDR1 SQVTM and CDR2 ANQGSEA. Trimming removed 0 bases from V and 5 bases from J, with 10 bases in between. The chain's CDR3 is CSVEDKGVETQYF. CDR3 nucleotides: TGCAGCGTTGAAGATAAGGGTGTGGAGACCCAGTACTTC.

This chain joins TRBV6-1 and TRBJ2-3, with 11 bases that match TRBD2. This CDR3 has 16 residues. Germline V gene sequence: CDR1 MNHNS, CDR2 SASEGT. V shed 3 bases, J shed 8 bases, and the junction held 10 bases outside the gene matches. CDR3 in amino acids: CASSDPTSGERGTQYF. The CDR3 nucleotides are TGTGCCAGCAGTGACCCGACTAGCGGGGAACGGGGTACGCAGTATTTT.

V gene TRBV11-2 combines with J gene TRBJ2-7; D may be TRBD1 or TRBD2 (6 bases each). Germline values: CDR1 SGHAT, CDR2 FQNNGV. CDR3 size: 14 residues. Trimming stripped 4 bases from V and 6 bases from J, with 16 bases between. DNA of the CDR3: TGTGCCAGCAGCTCCCCCAGGGGAGGCTCCGAGCAGTACTTC. Translation: CASSSPRGGSEQYF.

This clone was seen more than once but under ten times. The J gene is TRBJ2-1, the V gene TRBV4-1, with no clear D. V lost 4 bases and J lost 5, with 15 bases in between. The CDR3 spans 15 residues. Germline lookup yields CDR1 MGHRA and CDR2 YSYEKL. CDR3 nucleotides: TGCGCCAGCAGCCTCCCCTTCAAGGCTAACAATGAGCAGTTCTTC. The encoded protein is CASSLPFKANNEQFF.

The V gene is TRBV6-5, the J gene TRBJ1-6; maybe TRBD1 (6 bases). V gave up 0 bases and J gave up 9 bases, with 15 bases separating them. The CDR3 covers 16 residues. CDR1 and CDR2 (germline): MNHEY, SVGAGI. CDR3 DNA: TGTGCCAGCAGTTACTCGAGGGGGGCTAGTCGTTCACCCCTCCACTTT. It yields the protein CASSYSRGASRSPLHF.

This clone showed up just a few times. The chain carries TRBV6-5 and TRBJ2-5; perhaps D is TRBD1 or TRBD2 (6 bases each). The germline CDR1 and CDR2 sequences are MNHEY and SVGAGI. The CDR3 spans 15 residues. V was pared by 7 bases and J by 7 bases, with 22 bases between. The CDR3 reads CASTTLGGLRGTQYF. Here the CDR3 DNA reads TGTGCCAGCACGACCTTGGGGGGCCTGAGGGGGACCCAGTACTTC.